A selection of T cell receptor beta chains follows, all from one sample in a study of response to subunit inactivated influenza vaccine. MiXCR, run by TCRdb on the RT-PCR reads, gives a single entry per CDR3 protein. The table lists more than 500,000 distinct CDR3 sequences, about 11% of them singletons. Separately, the same data were catalogued under a study of T cells expressing NK-cell markers.

This sample comprised PBMCs from blood, obtained on the day of vaccination. These receptors all come from a man aged 45-65 years who received an inactivated influenza vaccine. The CDR3 runs from the conserved cysteine through the conserved F or W. Fields, in order: clone size, J gene, V gene, D gene, CDR3 protein, CDR3 DNA. D genes are given only for firm matches. Clone size appears in some rows only: once, few, many, or a class for an expanded clone.

.	TRBJ2-3	TRBV6-1	.	CASGATGSDTQYF	TGTGCCAGTGGTGCCACGGGGTCAGATACGCAGTATTTT
few	TRBJ2-7	TRBV10-3	.	CAISESPGQLGEQYF	TGTGCCATCAGTGAGTCGCCGGGACAACTGGGCGAGCAGTACTTC
.	TRBJ2-2	TRBV27	TRBD2	CASSRRTSGGASTGELFF	TGTGCCAGCAGTCGCCGGACTAGCGGGGGGGCCAGCACCGGGGAGCTGTTTTTT
few	TRBJ1-1	TRBV6-5	.	CASSYSRAINTEAFF	TGTGCCAGCAGTTACTCGAGAGCGATTAACACTGAAGCTTTCTTT
few	TRBJ2-1	TRBV28	.	CASRLRDEQFF	TGTGCCAGCAGGCTCCGTGATGAGCAGTTCTTC
.	TRBJ2-7	TRBV6-5	.	CASSYSSTVAYEQYF	TGTGCCAGCAGTTACTCGAGCACAGTAGCCTACGAGCAGTACTTC
.	TRBJ2-1	TRBV7-2	TRBD2	CASSLALAGGGEQFF	TGTGCCAGCAGCTTAGCACTAGCGGGCGGGGGTGAGCAGTTCTTC
many	TRBJ1-3	TRBV12-3/TRBV12-4	.	CASSFTVSGNTIYF	TGTGCCAGCAGTTTTACCGTTTCTGGAAACACCATATATTTT
many	TRBJ1-2	TRBV18	.	CASSVDGYGYTF	TGTGCCAGCTCCGTCGATGGCTATGGCTACACCTTC
few	TRBJ1-6	TRBV7-2	.	CASSPGQIGSPLHF	TGTGCCAGCAGCCCGGGACAAATCGGATCACCCCTCCACTTT